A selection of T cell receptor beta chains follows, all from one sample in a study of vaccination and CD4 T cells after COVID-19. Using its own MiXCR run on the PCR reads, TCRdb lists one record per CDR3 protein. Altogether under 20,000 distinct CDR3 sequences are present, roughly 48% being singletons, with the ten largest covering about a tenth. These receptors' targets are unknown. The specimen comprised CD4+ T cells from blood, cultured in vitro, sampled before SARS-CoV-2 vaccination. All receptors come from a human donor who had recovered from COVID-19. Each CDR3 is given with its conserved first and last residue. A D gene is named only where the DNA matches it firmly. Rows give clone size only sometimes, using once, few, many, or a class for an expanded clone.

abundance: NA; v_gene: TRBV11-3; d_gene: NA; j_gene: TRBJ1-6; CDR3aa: CASSLGGLQISYNSPLHF; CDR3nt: TGTGCCAGCAGCTTAGGTGGGTTACAGATCTCCTATAATTCACCCCTCCACTTT
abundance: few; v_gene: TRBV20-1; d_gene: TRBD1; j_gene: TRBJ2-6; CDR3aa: CSVKHRGSGANVLTF; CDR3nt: TGCAGTGTAAAACACAGGGGGTCTGGGGCCAACGTCCTGACTTTC
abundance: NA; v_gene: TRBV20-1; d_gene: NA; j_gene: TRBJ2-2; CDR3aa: CSARAPGILAGELFF; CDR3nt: TGCAGTGCTAGAGCGCCTGGGATTTTGGCCGGGGAGCTGTTTTTT
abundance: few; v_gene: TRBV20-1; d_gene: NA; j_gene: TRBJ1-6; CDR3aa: CSAETFVGHNSPLHF; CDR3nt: TGCAGTGCTGAAACCTTCGTGGGACATAATTCACCCCTCCACTTT
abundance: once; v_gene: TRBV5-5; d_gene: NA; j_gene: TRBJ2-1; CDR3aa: CASTPGVSYNEQFF; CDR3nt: TGTGCCAGCACCCCGGGGGTCTCCTACAATGAGCAGTTCTTC
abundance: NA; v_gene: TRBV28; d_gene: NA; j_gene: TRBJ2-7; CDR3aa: CASSPRRREQYF; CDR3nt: TGTGCCAGCAGTCCCCGGCGAAGAGAGCAGTACTTC
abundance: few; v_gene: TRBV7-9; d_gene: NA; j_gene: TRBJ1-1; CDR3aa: CASSPPGTGNTEAFF; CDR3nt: TGTGCCAGCAGCCCCCCAGGGACGGGGAACACTGAAGCTTTCTTT
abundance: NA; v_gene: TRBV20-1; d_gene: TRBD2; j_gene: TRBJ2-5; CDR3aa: CSARDWTSGSDVETQYF; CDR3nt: TGCAGTGCTAGAGATTGGACTAGCGGGAGTGATGTGGAGACCCAGTACTTC
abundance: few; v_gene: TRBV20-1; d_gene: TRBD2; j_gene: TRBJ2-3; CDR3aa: CSADLAVGTDTQYF; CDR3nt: TGCAGTGCTGACCTAGCGGTGGGGACAGATACGCAGTATTTT
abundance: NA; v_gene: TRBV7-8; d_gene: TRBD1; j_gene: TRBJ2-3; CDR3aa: CASSGRDRASTDTQYF; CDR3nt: TGTGCCAGCAGCGGACGGGACAGGGCTAGCACAGATACGCAGTATTTT
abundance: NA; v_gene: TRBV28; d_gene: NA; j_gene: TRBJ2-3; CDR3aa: CASSFQRADTQYF; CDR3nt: TGTGCCAGCAGTTTCCAGCGGGCGGATACGCAGTATTTT
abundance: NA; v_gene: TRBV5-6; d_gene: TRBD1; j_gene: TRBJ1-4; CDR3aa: CASSLAFRGGKKLFF; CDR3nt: TGTGCCAGCAGCTTGGCATTCAGAGGGGGCAAAAAACTGTTTTTT
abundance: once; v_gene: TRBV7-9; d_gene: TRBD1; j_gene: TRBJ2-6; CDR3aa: CASSPGQGFSGANVLTF; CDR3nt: TGTGCCAGCAGCCCCGGACAGGGATTTTCTGGGGCCAACGTCCTGACTTTC
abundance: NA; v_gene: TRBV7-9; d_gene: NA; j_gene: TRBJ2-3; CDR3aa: CGSSLSGHSTDTQYF; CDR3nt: TGTGGCAGCAGCTTATCGGGACATAGCACAGATACGCAGTATTTT
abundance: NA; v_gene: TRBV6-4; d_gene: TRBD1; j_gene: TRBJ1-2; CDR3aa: CASSDSTGGGYTF; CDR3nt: TGTGCCAGCAGTGACTCGACAGGGGGCGGCTACACCTTC
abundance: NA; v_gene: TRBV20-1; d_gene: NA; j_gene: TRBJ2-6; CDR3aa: CSASGGFGANVLTF; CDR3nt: TGCAGTGCTAGCGGCGGTTTTGGGGCCAACGTCCTGACTTTC
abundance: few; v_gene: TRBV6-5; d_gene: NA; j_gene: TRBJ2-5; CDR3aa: CASSNSPETQYF; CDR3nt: TGTGCCAGCAGTAACTCCCCAGAGACCCAGTACTTC
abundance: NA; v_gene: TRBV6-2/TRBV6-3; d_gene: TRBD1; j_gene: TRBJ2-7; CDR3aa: CASNRGLMSYEQYF; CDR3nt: TGTGCCAGCAACAGGGGTTTGATGTCCTACGAGCAGTACTTC
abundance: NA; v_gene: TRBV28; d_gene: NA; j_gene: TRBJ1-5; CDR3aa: CASRSYSNQPQHF; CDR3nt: TGTGCCAGCAGATCATATAGCAATCAGCCCCAGCATTTT
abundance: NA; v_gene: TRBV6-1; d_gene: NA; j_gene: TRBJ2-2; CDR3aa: CASKQEELFF; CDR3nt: TGTGCCAGCAAGCAGGAGGAGCTGTTTTTT
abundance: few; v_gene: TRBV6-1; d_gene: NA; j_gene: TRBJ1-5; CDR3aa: CASSPRWNSNQPQHF; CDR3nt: TGTGCCAGCAGTCCCCGCTGGAATAGCAATCAGCCCCAGCATTTT
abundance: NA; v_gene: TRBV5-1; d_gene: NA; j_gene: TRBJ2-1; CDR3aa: CASSLRTVNNEQFF; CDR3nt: TGCGCCAGCAGCCTCCGGACCGTCAACAATGAGCAGTTCTTC
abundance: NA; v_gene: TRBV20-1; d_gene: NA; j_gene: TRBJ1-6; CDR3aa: CSAREGRAFNSPLHF; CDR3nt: TGCAGTGCTAGAGAGGGCAGAGCTTTTAATTCACCCCTCCACTTT
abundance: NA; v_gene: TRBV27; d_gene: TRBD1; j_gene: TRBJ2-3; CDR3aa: CASSLDRGYATDTQYF; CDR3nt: TGTGCCAGCAGTTTGGACAGGGGGTATGCCACAGATACGCAGTATTTT
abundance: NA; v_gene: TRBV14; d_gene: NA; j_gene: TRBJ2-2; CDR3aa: CASSQSQTGELFF; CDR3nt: TGTGCCAGCAGCCAATCCCAAACCGGGGAGCTGTTTTTT
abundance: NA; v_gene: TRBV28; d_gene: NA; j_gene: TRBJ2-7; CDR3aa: CASSLTRDISYEQYF; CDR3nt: TGTGCCAGCAGTTTAACTAGGGACATTAGCTACGAGCAGTACTTC
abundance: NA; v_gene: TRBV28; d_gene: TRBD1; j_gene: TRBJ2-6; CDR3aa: CASSFLGQANSGANVLTF; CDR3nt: TGTGCCAGCAGTTTCCTGGGACAGGCTAACTCTGGGGCCAACGTCCTGACTTTC
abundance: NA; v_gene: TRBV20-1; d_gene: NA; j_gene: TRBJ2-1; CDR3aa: CSARIVGLGATKIYNEQFF; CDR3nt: TGCAGTGCTAGGATTGTAGGTCTAGGGGCTACCAAGATCTACAATGAGCAGTTCTTC
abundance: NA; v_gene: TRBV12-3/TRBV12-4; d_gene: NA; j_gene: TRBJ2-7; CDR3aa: CASSPLSVEGEQYF; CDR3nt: TGTGCCAGCAGTCCCCTCTCGGTGGAGGGGGAGCAGTACTTC
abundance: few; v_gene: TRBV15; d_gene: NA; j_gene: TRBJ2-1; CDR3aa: CATSNYNEQFF; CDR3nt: TGTGCCACCAGCAATTACAATGAGCAGTTCTTC
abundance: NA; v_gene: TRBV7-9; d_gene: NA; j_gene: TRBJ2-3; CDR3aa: CASGKQGRGTDTQYF; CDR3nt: TGTGCCAGCGGGAAACAGGGGAGGGGCACAGATACGCAGTATTTT
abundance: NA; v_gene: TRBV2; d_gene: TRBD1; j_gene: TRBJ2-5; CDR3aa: CASSVAGGGETQYF; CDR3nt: TGTGCCAGCAGTGTGGCAGGGGGTGGGGAGACCCAGTACTTC
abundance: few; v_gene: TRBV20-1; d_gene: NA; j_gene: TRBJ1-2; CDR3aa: CSARDRVPRRGYTF; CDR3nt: TGCAGTGCTAGAGATCGGGTCCCGCGGCGAGGCTACACCTTC
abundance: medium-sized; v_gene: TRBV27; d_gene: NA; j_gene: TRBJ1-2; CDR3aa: CASRSSRLTGSSYGYTF; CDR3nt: TGTGCCAGCAGATCCTCACGATTAACAGGGTCTTCCTATGGCTACACCTTC
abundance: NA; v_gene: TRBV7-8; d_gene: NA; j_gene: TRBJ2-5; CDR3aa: CASSPITGNLQETQYF; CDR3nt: TGTGCCAGCAGCCCAATTACAGGAAACCTCCAAGAGACCCAGTACTTC
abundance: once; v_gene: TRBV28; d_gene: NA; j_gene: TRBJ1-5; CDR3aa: CASSLQVVNQPQHF; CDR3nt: TGTGCCAGCAGTTTACAGGTAGTCAATCAGCCCCAGCATTTT
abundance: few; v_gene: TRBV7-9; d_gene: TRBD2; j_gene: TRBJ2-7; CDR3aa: CASSSWTSGRGSYEQYF; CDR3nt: TGTGCCAGCAGCTCCTGGACTAGCGGGAGGGGGTCTTACGAGCAGTACTTC
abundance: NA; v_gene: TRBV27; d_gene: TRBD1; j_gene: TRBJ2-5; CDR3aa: CASSPRTGKQETQYF; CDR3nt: TGTGCCAGCAGTCCCCGGACAGGGAAACAAGAGACCCAGTACTTC
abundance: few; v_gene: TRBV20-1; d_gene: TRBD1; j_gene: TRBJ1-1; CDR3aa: CSVLYQGGGITEAFF; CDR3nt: TGCAGTGTTCTCTACCAGGGGGGCGGGATAACTGAAGCTTTCTTT
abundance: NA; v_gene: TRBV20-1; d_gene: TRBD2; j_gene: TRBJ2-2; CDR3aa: CSAPTGTSGTGELFF; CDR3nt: TGCAGTGCTCCGACCGGGACTAGCGGCACCGGGGAGCTGTTTTTT
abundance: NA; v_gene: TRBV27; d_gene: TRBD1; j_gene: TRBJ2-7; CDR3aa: CASSLTGTGVYEQYF; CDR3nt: TGTGCCAGCAGTTTGACCGGGACAGGGGTCTACGAGCAGTACTTC
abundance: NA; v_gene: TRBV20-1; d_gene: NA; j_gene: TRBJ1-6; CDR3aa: CSARDLGGLTPYNSPLHF; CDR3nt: TGCAGTGCTAGAGATTTGGGGGGCCTCACCCCCTATAATTCACCCCTCCACTTT
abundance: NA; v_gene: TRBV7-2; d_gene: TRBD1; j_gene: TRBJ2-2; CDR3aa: CASSQRDSVLGELFF; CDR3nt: TGTGCCAGCAGCCAAAGGGACAGTGTCTTGGGGGAGCTGTTTTTT
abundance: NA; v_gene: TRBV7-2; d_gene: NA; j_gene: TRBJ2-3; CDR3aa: CASSRTPGAGDTQYF; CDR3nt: TGTGCCAGCAGCCGGACTCCTGGTGCGGGGGATACGCAGTATTTT